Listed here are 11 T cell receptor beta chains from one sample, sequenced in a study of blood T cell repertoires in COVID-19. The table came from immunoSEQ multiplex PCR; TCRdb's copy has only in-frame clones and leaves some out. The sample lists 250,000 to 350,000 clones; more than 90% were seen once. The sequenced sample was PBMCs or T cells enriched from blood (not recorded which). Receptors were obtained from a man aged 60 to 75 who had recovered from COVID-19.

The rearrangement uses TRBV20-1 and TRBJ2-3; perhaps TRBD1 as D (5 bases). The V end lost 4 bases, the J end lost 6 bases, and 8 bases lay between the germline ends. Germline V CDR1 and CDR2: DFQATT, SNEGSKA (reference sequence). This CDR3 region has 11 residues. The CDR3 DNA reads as TGCAGTGCTACGAAGGGGGATACGCAGTATTTT. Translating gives CSATKGDTQYF.

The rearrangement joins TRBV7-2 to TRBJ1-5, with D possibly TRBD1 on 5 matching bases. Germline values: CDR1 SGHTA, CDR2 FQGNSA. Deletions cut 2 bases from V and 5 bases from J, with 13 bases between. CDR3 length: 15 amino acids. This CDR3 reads CASSLKFGGDQPQHF. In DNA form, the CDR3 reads TGTGCCAGCAGCTTAAAATTTGGAGGGGATCAGCCCCAGCATTTT. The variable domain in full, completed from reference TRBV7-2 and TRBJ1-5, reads GAGVSQSPSNKVTEKGKDVELRCDPISGHTALYWYRQSLGQGLEFLIYFQGNSAPDKSGLPSDRFSAERTGGSVSTLTIQRTQQEDSAVYLCASSLKFGGDQPQHFGDGTRLSIL.

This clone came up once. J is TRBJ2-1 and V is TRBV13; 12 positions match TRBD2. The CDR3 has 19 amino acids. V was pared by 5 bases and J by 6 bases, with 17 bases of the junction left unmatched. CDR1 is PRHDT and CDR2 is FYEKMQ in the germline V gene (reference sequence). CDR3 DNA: TGTGCCAGCAGCGGGGGGGCGAAAACTAGCGGGAGGAACCGCAATGAGCAGTTCTTC. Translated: CASSGGAKTSGRNRNEQFF.

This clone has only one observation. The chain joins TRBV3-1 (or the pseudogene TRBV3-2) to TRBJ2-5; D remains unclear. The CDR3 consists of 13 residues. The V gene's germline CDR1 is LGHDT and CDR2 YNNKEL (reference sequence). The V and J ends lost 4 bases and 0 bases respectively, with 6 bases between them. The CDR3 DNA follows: TGTGCCAGCAGCCCCAGGTACCAAGAGACCCAGTACTTC. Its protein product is CASSPRYQETQYF.

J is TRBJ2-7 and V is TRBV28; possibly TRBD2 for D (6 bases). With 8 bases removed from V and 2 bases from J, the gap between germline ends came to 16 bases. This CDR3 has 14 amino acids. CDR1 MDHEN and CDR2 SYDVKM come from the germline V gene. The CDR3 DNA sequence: TGTGCCAGCGTAGGAGGGGAGTTCCCCTACGAGCAGTACTTC. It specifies CASVGGEFPYEQYF.

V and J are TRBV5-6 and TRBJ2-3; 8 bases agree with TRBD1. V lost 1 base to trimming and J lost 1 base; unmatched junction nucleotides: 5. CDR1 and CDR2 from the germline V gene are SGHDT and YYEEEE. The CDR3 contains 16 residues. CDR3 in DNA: TGTGCCAGCAGCTTGTTACAGGGGGTTCGCACAGATACGCAGTATTTT. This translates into CASSLLQGVRTDTQYF.

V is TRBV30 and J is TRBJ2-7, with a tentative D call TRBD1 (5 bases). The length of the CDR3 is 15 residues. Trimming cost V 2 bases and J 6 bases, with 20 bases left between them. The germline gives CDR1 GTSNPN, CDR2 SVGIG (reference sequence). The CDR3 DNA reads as TGTGCCTGGAGTCAATTCAGAGTAAGGGGATTCGAGCAGTACTTC. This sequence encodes CAWSQFRVRGFEQYF.

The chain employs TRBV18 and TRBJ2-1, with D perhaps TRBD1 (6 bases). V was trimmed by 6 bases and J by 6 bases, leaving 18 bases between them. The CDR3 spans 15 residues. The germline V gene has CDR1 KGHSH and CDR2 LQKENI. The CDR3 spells CASSPSTGSTNEQFF. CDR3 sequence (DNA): TGTGCCAGCTCTCCCTCGACAGGCTCCACCAATGAGCAGTTCTTC.

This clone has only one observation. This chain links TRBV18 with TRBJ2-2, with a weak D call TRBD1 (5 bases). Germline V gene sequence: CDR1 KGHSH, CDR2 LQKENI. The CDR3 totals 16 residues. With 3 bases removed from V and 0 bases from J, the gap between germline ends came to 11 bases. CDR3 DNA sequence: TGTGCCAGCTCACCCCGGACAACTTCGAACACCGGGGAGCTGTTTTTT. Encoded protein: CASSPRTTSNTGELFF.

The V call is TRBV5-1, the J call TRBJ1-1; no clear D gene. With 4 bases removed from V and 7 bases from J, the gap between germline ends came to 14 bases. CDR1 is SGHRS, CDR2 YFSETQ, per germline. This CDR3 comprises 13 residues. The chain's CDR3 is CASSPRGQDEAFF. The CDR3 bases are TGCGCCAGCAGCCCCCGGGGTCAGGATGAAGCTTTCTTT.

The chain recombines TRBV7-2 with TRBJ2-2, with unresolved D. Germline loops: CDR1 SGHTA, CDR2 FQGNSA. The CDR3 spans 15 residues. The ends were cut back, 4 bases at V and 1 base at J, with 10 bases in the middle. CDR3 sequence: CASSSTGGNTGELFF. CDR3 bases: TGTGCCAGCAGCTCCACCGGCGGGAACACCGGGGAGCTGTTTTTT.